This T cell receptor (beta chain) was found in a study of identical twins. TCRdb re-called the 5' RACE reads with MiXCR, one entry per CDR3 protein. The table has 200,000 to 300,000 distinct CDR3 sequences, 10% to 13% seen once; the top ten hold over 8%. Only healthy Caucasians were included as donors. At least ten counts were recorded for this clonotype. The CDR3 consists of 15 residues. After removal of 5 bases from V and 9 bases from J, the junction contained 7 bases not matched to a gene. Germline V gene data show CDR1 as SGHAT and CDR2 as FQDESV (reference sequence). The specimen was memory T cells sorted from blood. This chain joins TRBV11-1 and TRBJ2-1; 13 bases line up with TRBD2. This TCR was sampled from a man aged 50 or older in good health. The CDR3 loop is CASSLAGLAGREQFF. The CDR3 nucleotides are TGTGCCAGCAGCCTTGCGGGACTAGCGGGACGTGAGCAGTTCTTC. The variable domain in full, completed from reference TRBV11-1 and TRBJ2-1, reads EAEVAQSPRYKITEKSQAVAFWCDPISGHATLYWYRQILGQGPELLVQFQDESVVDDSQLPKDRFSAERLKGVDSTLKIQPAELGDSAMYLCASSLAGLAGREQFFGPGTRLTVL.